These T cell receptor beta chains were read from a single sample in a study of control samples from healthy donors and cancer patients. Some clones are missing from TCRdb's copy, which holds only in-frame ones; the method was immunoSEQ multiplex PCR. The sample contains fewer than 500,000 clones, around nine tenths of which appear only once. Sequenced input: PBMCs. The source is a man aged 35 to 55 with head and neck cancer. Each CDR3 is given with its conserved first and last residue. A D gene is named only where the DNA matches it firmly. Clone size is stated in some rows and not others, as once, few, many or a class when expanded.

d_call j_call clone_size v_call cdr3_aa cdr3_nt
. TRBJ2-1 once TRBV9 CASSVGYNEQFF TGTGCCAGCAGCGTGGGGTACAATGAGCAGTTCTTC
. TRBJ1-3 few TRBV20-1 CSASKGGGNTIYF TGCAGTGCTAGTAAGGGTGGTGGAAACACCATATATTTT
. TRBJ1-2 once TRBV19 CASSPSQGDYGYTF TGTGCCAGTAGTCCGTCACAGGGTGACTATGGCTACACCTTC
. TRBJ2-1 . TRBV6-1 CASSGLTRVPIAEQFF TGTGCCAGCAGTGGGCTAACTAGGGTTCCGATCGCTGAGCAGTTCTTC
TRBD2 TRBJ2-1 few TRBV3-1/TRBV3-2 CASSQRVLAGGKAEQFF TGTGCCAGCAGCCAAAGAGTCTTGGCGGGAGGGAAAGCTGAGCAGTTCTTC
TRBD2 TRBJ2-7 . TRBV14 CASSHLGLAGVEEQYF TGTGCCAGCAGCCATCTCGGACTAGCGGGGGTCGAAGAGCAGTACTTC
. TRBJ2-7 . TRBV4-1 CASSQVAGKGYEQYF TGCGCCAGCAGCCAAGTGGCGGGGAAGGGTTACGAGCAGTACTTC
TRBD1 TRBJ1-2 . TRBV7-2 CASSFTGDGYTF TGTGCCAGCAGCTTTACAGGGGATGGCTACACCTTC
. TRBJ1-6 . TRBV5-1 CASSLAPQEKSPLHF TGCGCCAGCAGCTTGGCCCCACAGGAGAAATCACCCCTCCACTTT
. TRBJ2-3 . TRBV11-2 CASSPDSPKDTQYF TGTGCCAGCAGCCCGGACAGTCCGAAAGATACGCAGTATTTT
TRBD1 TRBJ2-1 . TRBV28 CASTGTGEYNEQFF TGTGCCAGCACTGGGACAGGGGAATACAATGAGCAGTTCTTC
TRBD2 TRBJ2-5 . TRBV24-1 CATSDFGLAAEETQYF TGTGCCACCAGTGATTTCGGACTAGCGGCGGAAGAGACCCAGTACTTC
TRBD1 TRBJ2-7 . TRBV5-4 CASSWDSRREQYF TGTGCCAGCAGCTGGGACAGTAGGCGCGAGCAGTACTTC
TRBD1 TRBJ2-3 . TRBV9 CASSGHRGRSTDTQYF TGTGCCAGCAGCGGCCACAGGGGGCGAAGCACAGATACGCAGTATTTT
. TRBJ1-4 . TRBV19 CASPRPGNSTNEKLFF TGTGCCTCCCCCCGGCCGGGAAACTCAACTAATGAAAAACTGTTTTTT
. TRBJ2-7 . TRBV2 CACSSRRSYEQYF TGTGCCTGTTCGAGCAGGAGATCCTACGAGCAGTACTTC
TRBD2 TRBJ2-7 . TRBV19 CASSVTSGSLSYEQYF TGTGCCAGTAGTGTGACTAGCGGGAGTCTATCCTACGAGCAGTACTTC
TRBD1 TRBJ1-2 . TRBV2 CASTSSRGPGFQGYTF TGTGCCAGCACGTCAAGCAGGGGGCCCGGCTTTCAAGGCTACACCTTC
. TRBJ2-3 once TRBV24-1 CATSDWSTDTQYF TGTGCCACCTCTGATTGGAGCACAGATACGCAGTATTTT
. TRBJ2-1 . TRBV27 CASTRGLFNEQFF TGTGCCAGCACCCGTGGCCTGTTCAATGAGCAGTTCTTC